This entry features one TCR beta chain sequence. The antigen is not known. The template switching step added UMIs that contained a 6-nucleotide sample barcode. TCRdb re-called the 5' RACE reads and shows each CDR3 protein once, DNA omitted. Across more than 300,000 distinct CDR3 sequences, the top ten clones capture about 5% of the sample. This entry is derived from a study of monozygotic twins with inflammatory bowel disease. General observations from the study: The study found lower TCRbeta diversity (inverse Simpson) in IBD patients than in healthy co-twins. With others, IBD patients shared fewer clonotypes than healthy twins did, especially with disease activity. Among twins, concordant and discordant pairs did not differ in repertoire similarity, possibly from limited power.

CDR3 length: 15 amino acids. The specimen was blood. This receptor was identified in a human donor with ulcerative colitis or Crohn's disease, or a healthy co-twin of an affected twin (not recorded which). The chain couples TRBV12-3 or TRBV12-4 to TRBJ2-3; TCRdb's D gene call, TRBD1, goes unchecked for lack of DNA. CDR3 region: CASSLGTGVRDTQYF.